One and the same sample provided the 5 T cell receptor beta chains below, sequenced in a study of shared clonotypes between healthy human individuals. Assay used: immunoSEQ multiplex PCR; TCRdb lists only in-frame clones, some missing. The data contain 450,000 to 500,000 clones, roughly 80% of them singletons. The specimen was PBMCs. The receptors were sampled from a woman aged 40 to 50 in good health. Some clones in this sample may be carry-over from other donors' samples.

The chain is built from TRBV7-3 and TRBJ2-7; TRBD1 or TRBD2 may be the D gene (6 bases each). Trimming stripped 5 bases from V and 1 base from J, with 12 bases between. From germline, CDR1 is SGHTA and CDR2 FQGTGA. This CDR3 is 14 amino acids long. CDR3 nucleotide sequence: TGTGCCAGCAGCGTTGGAGGGGGATCCTACGAGCAGTACTTC. Protein sequence: CASSVGGGSYEQYF.

The gene calls are TRBV4-1 and TRBJ2-5, with D perhaps matching TRBD2 (6 bases). Germline V gene sequence: CDR1 MGHRA, CDR2 YSYEKL. The ends were cut back, 3 bases at V and 4 bases at J, with 24 bases in the middle. The CDR3 has 18 amino acids. The chain's CDR3 is CASSHYHGRPRRTETQYF. The CDR3 nucleotides read TGCGCCAGCAGCCATTACCACGGGAGACCCCGAAGAACAGAGACCCAGTACTTC.

Points on this clone: Other DNA sequences in the sample encode the same CDR3. The chain combines TRBV7-3 with TRBJ2-1; D ambiguous. There are 14 residues in the CDR3. CDR1 SGHTA and CDR2 FQGTGA come from the germline V gene. The V end was cut by 2 bases, the J end by 4 bases, with 9 bases between. CDR3 residues: CASSLSPTYNEQFF. The CDR3 DNA follows: TGTGCCAGCAGCTTATCCCCTACTTACAATGAGCAGTTCTTC.

This chain uses TRBV27 with TRBJ2-7, with 12 bases matching TRBD2. Germline CDR1 is MNHEY and CDR2 is SMNVEV (reference sequence). This CDR3 is built from 18 residues. V shed 6 bases, J shed 2 bases, and the junction held 14 bases outside the gene matches. The DNA for the CDR3 is TGTGCCAGCAGCCGAAAGGCCCCCGGACTAGCGGGAACCTACGAGCAGTACTTC. Residues: CASSRKAPGLAGTYEQYF.

The V and J genes are TRBV30 and TRBJ1-3; D not certain. Germline CDR1 GTSNPN, CDR2 SVGIG (reference sequence). V lost 0 bases and J lost 0, with 6 bases in between. This CDR3 is built from 14 residues. The CDR3 region is CAWSVDSSGNTIYF. In nucleotides, the CDR3 is TGTGCCTGGAGTGTTGATAGCTCTGGAAACACCATATATTTT.